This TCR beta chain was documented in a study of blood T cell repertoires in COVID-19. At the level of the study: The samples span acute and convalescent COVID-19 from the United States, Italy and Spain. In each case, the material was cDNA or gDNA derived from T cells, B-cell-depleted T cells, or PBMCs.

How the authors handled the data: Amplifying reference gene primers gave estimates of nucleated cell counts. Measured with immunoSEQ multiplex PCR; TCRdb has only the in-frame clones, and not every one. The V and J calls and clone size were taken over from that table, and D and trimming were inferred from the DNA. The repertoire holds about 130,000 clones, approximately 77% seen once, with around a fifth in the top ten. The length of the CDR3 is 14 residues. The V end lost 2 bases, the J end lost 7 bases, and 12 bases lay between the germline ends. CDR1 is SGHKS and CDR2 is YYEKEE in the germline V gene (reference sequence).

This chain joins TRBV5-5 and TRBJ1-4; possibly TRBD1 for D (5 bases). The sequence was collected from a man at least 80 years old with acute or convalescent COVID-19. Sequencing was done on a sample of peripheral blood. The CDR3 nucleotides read TGTGCCAGCAGCTTAGGAGGGGAGGGTGAAAAACTGTTTTTT. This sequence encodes CASSLGGEGEKLFF. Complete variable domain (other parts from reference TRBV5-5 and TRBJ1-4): DAGVTQSPTHLIKTRGQQVTLRCSPISGHKSVSWYQQVLGQGPQFIFQYYEKEERGRGNFPDRFSARQFPNYSSELNVNALLLGDSALYLCASSLGGEGEKLFFGSGTQLSVL.